The next 5 T cell receptor beta chains were all read from a single sample in a study of cytomegalovirus exposure and HLA in healthy donors. PCR employed 60 Vbeta and 13 Jbeta primers. Sequencing was performed with immunoSEQ multiplex PCR; in TCRdb, only in-frame clones are kept and a portion is missing. The table includes about 190,000 clones, about 85% detected once. The sample comprised PBMCs. The source of these receptors is a woman aged 45 to 65 in good health and CMV-seronegative.

For this clone: This sample includes further DNA sequences coding for the same CDR3. The V and J genes are TRBV18 and TRBJ2-5; D is possibly TRBD2 (7 bases). This CDR3 has 14 residues. Germline V gene lookup returns CDR1 KGHSH and CDR2 LQKENI. Trimming left V 1 base short and J 2 bases short, with 8 bases between. The CDR3, as DNA: TGTGCCAGCTCACCACAGGGGGGGCAAGAGACCCAGTACTTC. Amino acid sequence: CASSPQGGQETQYF.

The chain is built from TRBV5-8 and TRBJ1-2; unclear D gene. This CDR3 has 13 residues. The V end lost 4 bases, the J end lost 8 bases, and 15 bases lay between the germline ends. Germline V gene lookup returns CDR1 SGHTS and CDR2 YDEGEE. The DNA for the CDR3 is TGTGCCAGCAGCCCCCCCACCTTTAGCGGCTACACCTTC. It is translated as CASSPPTFSGYTF. The full variable domain, with the rest looked up from reference TRBV5-8 and TRBJ1-2, is EAGVTQSPTHLIKTRGQQATLRCSPISGHTSVYWYQQALGLGLQFLLWYDEGEERNRGNFPPRFSGRQFPNYSSELNVNALELEDSALYLCASSPPTFSGYTFGSGTRLTVV.

The rearrangement links TRBV18 to TRBJ2-3; 9 positions match TRBD1. The length of the CDR3 is 20 residues. The ends lost 3 bases at V and 3 bases at J; junction bases unmatched: 19. The germline V gene encodes CDR1 KGHSH and CDR2 LQKENI. CDR3 DNA sequence: TGTGCCAGCTCACCCATGAATCGTCCCGGGACAGGGACCGGGACAGATACGCAGTATTTT. Translating gives CASSPMNRPGTGTGTDTQYF. Using reference TRBV18 and TRBJ2-3 for the parts outside the CDR3, the full variable domain is NAGVMQNPRHLVRRRGQEARLRCSPMKGHSHVYWYRQLPEEGLKFMVYLQKENIIDESGMPKERFSAEFPKEGPSILRIQQVVRGDSAAYFCASSPMNRPGTGTGTDTQYFGPGTRLTVL.

Only a few counts were recorded for this clone. The chain links TRBV30 to TRBJ1-1; 9 bases line up with TRBD1. The trim removed 8 bases at V and 4 bases at J, leaving 5 bases unmatched. This CDR3 has 12 residues. Germline CDR1 GTSNPN, CDR2 SVGIG (reference sequence). For the CDR3, the DNA is TGTGCCGCAAACAGGGGGCTCACTGAAGCTTTCTTT. This gives the protein CAANRGLTEAFF.

This sequence joins TRBV16 and TRBJ2-2; 14 bases agree with TRBD2. Germline V gene data show CDR1 as KGHSY and CDR2 as FQNENV. The CDR3 runs to 20 residues. Trimming removed 2 bases from V and 4 bases from J; junction bases left unmatched: 12. CDR3 sequence reads: CASSQPSPGTSGSSTGELFF. CDR3 coding DNA: TGTGCCAGCAGCCAACCGTCCCCCGGGACTAGCGGGAGTAGCACCGGGGAGCTGTTTTTT.